A single sample is the source of the 20 T cell receptor beta chains below, sequenced in a study of glioma-infiltrating T cells. Using RNA template, CDR3s of TCR alpha and beta were amplified with iRepertoire arm-PCR. TCRdb reprocessed the multiplex PCR reads via MiXCR and lists one record per CDR3 protein. The sample shows under 150,000 distinct CDR3 sequences, under 25% of them seen only once. Sample: glioma tissue, nonneoplastic brain tissue, or PBMCs (not recorded which). The source is a human donor with low-grade glioma or glioblastoma, undergoing nonglioma brain surgery, or in good health (not recorded which).

This chain uses TRBV24-1 with TRBJ1-2, with 7 bases fitting TRBD1. This CDR3 has 13 amino acids. Germline assignment: CDR1 KGHDR and CDR2 SFDVKD. Trimming cost V 4 bases and J 8 bases; bases outside gene matches: 6. CDR3 bases: TGTGCCACCAGTGAGCGACAGGGTGAAGGCTACACCTTC. The encoded protein is CATSERQGEGYTF.

The rearrangement joins TRBV5-4 to TRBJ2-3, with 8 bases that match TRBD1. The J call is doubtful: the DNA matches TRBJ1-1 better. The CDR3 runs 14 residues. CDR1 SGHNT and CDR2 YYREEE come from the germline V gene (reference sequence). The CDR3, as DNA: TGTGCCAGCAGCCAGGCCGGGACAGGCACTGAAGCTTTCTTT. Amino acids: CASSQAGTGTEAFF.

The V gene is TRBV4-2, the J gene TRBJ2-1; no firm D call. Trimming left V 0 bases short and J 8 bases short, with 17 bases between. Germline CDR1 is LGHNA and CDR2 is YNFKEQ. The CDR3 has 16 residues. Here the CDR3 DNA reads TGTGCCAGCAGCCAAGAACCAGCCCTACGTGTCGATGAGCAGTTCTTC. Amino acids: CASSQEPALRVDEQFF.

This clonotype was seen repeatedly, ten times or more. The chain employs TRBV7-9 and TRBJ1-2; a possible D gene is TRBD1 (5 bases). Germline CDR1 is SEHNR and CDR2 is FQNEAQ (reference sequence). This CDR3 comprises 14 residues. Trimming cost V 0 bases and J 4 bases, with 9 bases left between them. In DNA form, the CDR3 reads TGTGCCAGCAGCTTAGCCGGGACGGGCTATGGCTACACCTTC. Amino acids: CASSLAGTGYGYTF.

This clonotype came up a few times. This sequence joins TRBV7-6 and TRBJ1-2, with D hard to call. CDR3 length: 13 amino acids. Trimming pared 2 bases from V and 1 base from J, leaving 5 bases between. CDR1 and CDR2 from the germline V gene are SGHVS and FNYEAQ. DNA for the CDR3: TGTGCCAGCAGCTTAAGACATAACTATGGCTACACCTTC. Protein product: CASSLRHNYGYTF.

This chain connects TRBV14 to TRBJ1-6, with no clear D. CDR1 SGHDN and CDR2 FVKESK come from the germline V gene. The CDR3 is 13 residues long. V was cut by 4 bases and J by 8 bases, with 9 bases left in between. The CDR3 loop is CASSPTADSPLHF. The CDR3 DNA sequence: TGTGCCAGCAGCCCGACCGCGGATTCACCCCTCCACTTT.

J is TRBJ1-3 and V is TRBV7-2; 8 positions match TRBD1. Germline V CDR1 and CDR2: SGHTA, FQGNSA. V shed 5 bases and J 4 bases; nucleotides not matched to a gene: 7. The CDR3 totals 15 residues. This chain's CDR3 is CASSRQGTRGNTIYF. DNA of the CDR3: TGTGCCAGCAGCAGACAGGGGACTAGGGGAAACACCATATATTTT.

This clonotype was recorded at least ten times. The chain combines TRBV15 with TRBJ1-1; D uncertain. Trimming cost V 0 bases and J 3 bases, with 14 bases left between them. Germline V gene lookup returns CDR1 LNHNV and CDR2 YYDKDF (reference sequence). CDR3 size: 16 residues. CDR3 residues: CATSRDWVTTDTEAFF. In DNA form, the CDR3 reads TGTGCCACCAGCAGAGATTGGGTTACCACTGACACTGAAGCTTTCTTT.

In regard to this clonotype: A much bigger clone sits one base away, suggesting this may be a read error. The conserved final phenylalanine or tryptophan is absent from the CDR3, which likely points to a read error. The chain carries TRBV20-1 and TRBJ1-5, with 10 nucleotides matching TRBD1. The CDR3 totals 16 residues. With V trimmed by 3 bases and J by 0 bases, 5 bases remained unmatched. Germline assignment: CDR1 DFQATT and CDR2 SNEGSKA (reference sequence). The CDR3 reads CSASPGQGNSNQPQHL. The CDR3 nucleotides are TGCAGTGCTAGCCCGGGACAGGGGAATAGCAATCAGCCCCAGCATCTT.

There are many counts of this clonotype. The genes are TRBV4-2 and TRBJ1-1; D is perhaps TRBD1 (5 bases). V shed 1 base and J shed 5 bases, with 14 bases lying between them. CDR1 is LGHNA, CDR2 YNFKEQ, per germline. The CDR3 is 15 amino acids. This CDR3 reads CASSQVQGLLTEAFF. DNA for the CDR3: TGTGCCAGCAGCCAAGTCCAGGGACTCTTGACTGAAGCTTTCTTT.

The V gene is TRBV20-1, the J gene TRBJ2-3; 12 bases line up with TRBD2. The germline V gene has CDR1 DFQATT and CDR2 SNEGSKA (reference sequence). CDR3 length equals 16 residues. V dropped 6 bases and J dropped 3; count of bases not matched to a gene: 10. The CDR3 is CSASLLAGGQTDTQYF. For the CDR3, the DNA is TGCAGTGCAAGCCTTCTAGCGGGGGGGCAAACAGATACGCAGTATTTT.

The rearrangement uses TRBV19 and TRBJ1-2; D is uncertain. CDR1 is LNHDA and CDR2 is SQIVND in the germline V gene (reference sequence). V lost 3 bases, J lost 0 bases, and 14 bases lay in between. This CDR3 is 16 amino acids long. CDR3 sequence reads: CASSIGRLGPNYGYTF. In nucleotides, the CDR3 is TGTGCCAGTAGTATCGGGCGGCTTGGCCCTAACTATGGCTACACCTTC.

This chain connects TRBV7-3 to TRBJ1-2; no reliable D call. V lost 2 bases and J lost 3, with 10 bases in between. Germline assignment: CDR1 SGHTA and CDR2 FQGTGA. The CDR3 length is 14 residues. CDR3 in DNA: TGTGCCAGCAGCTTATTTTCTGGGGACTATGGCTACACCTTC. Amino acids: CASSLFSGDYGYTF.

V gene TRBV3-1 combines with J gene TRBJ1-5, with D possibly being TRBD1 (5 bases). Trimming took 0 bases from V and 9 from J, leaving 12 bases between them. The CDR3 has 14 residues. From germline, CDR1 is LGHDT and CDR2 YNNKEL (reference sequence). CDR3 protein: CASSQDVGGWPQHF. The CDR3 nucleotides read TGTGCCAGCAGCCAAGATGTTGGGGGTTGGCCCCAGCATTTT.

This clonotype was counted only a few times. The chain has TRBV4-1 and TRBJ2-2, with 7 bases that match TRBD2. V dropped 5 bases and J dropped 5; count of bases not matched to a gene: 11. The CDR3 contains 16 residues. Germline values: CDR1 MGHRA, CDR2 YSYEKL. The CDR3 region has the DNA TGCGCCAGCAGCTTACTAGCGTCTGCCTCAACCGGGGAGCTGTTTTTT. Translation: CASSLLASASTGELFF.

As regards this clonotype: A much larger clonotype is one base distant, so this may be a read error. The rearrangement links TRBV6-1 to TRBJ1-1; 7 bases align to TRBD1. The CDR3 covers 14 residues. Germline values: CDR1 MNHNS, CDR2 SASEGT. Trimming removed 11 bases from V and 3 bases from J; junction bases left unmatched: 12. CDR3 nucleotide sequence: TGTGCCGGACGGACAGGCGTTGTGGACACTGAAGCTTTCTTT. Amino acids: CAGRTGVVDTEAFF.

This clonotype appeared a few times. The chain recombines TRBV7-2 with TRBJ1-2; D unclear. The CDR3 consists of 11 residues. Germline lookup yields CDR1 SGHTA and CDR2 FQGNSA. The V gene lost 5 bases and the J gene lost 8 bases, with 9 bases spanning the gap. The CDR3 sequence is CASSPDSGYTF. The DNA of the CDR3 is TGTGCCAGCAGCCCGGACTCGGGCTACACCTTC.

The chain combines TRBV20-1 with TRBJ1-2; 8 positions agree with TRBD1. The CDR3 extends over 14 amino acids. Per the germline V gene, CDR1 is DFQATT and CDR2 is SNEGSKA (reference sequence). The junction had 3 bases not matched to a gene; V was cut back by 0 bases and J by 3 bases. The CDR3 spells CSAREPTGDYGYTF. DNA for the CDR3: TGCAGTGCTAGAGAACCGACAGGGGACTATGGCTACACCTTC.

This clonotype was counted at least ten times. DNA for the CDR3: TGTGCCAGCAGCGGAGGGACTAGCGGGGGCCTACACAATGAGCAGTTCTTC. Translating it yields CASSGGTSGGLHNEQFF. V is TRBV7-9 and J is TRBJ2-1; 14 bases map to TRBD2. Per germline, CDR1 SEHNR and CDR2 FQNEAQ (reference sequence). Losses at the gene ends were 5 bases for V and 5 bases for J; bases not matched to a gene: 8. The CDR3 is 17 residues long.

Many counts were recorded for this clonotype. The rearrangement links TRBV28 to TRBJ2-1; 7 nucleotides match TRBD1. This CDR3 has 14 residues. The germline V gene has CDR1 MDHEN and CDR2 SYDVKM. The V segment lost 5 bases and the J segment 12 bases; nucleotides outside the gene matches: 13. The CDR3, as DNA: TGTGCCAGCAGTCCCCCCCACGGGACAGAAGGGCAGTTCTTC. Its translation: CASSPPHGTEGQFF.